This T cell receptor (beta chain) was captured in a study of T cells in localized non-small cell lung cancer. Points from the study as a whole: Prolonged overall survival went with higher T cell density in the blood. In adjacent lung, a median about 52 of the top 100 tumor clones were found.

As for this clone: Its antigen is undetermined.

This CDR3 is 15 amino acids long. V lost 0 bases and J 5 bases, leaving 11 bases between the germline ends. Profiling relied on immunoSEQ multiplex PCR, and the TCRdb table lists in-frame clones only, not all of them. The profile shows about 8,000 clones, 80% to 90% of them singletons. This sequence was found in a male donor aged 60 or older with stage III lung adenocarcinoma. V is TRBV23-1 and J is TRBJ1-5, with TRBD1 as a possible D gene (5 bases). TRBV23-1 has ORF status, its function being uncertain. The material sequenced was peripheral blood, taken before any cancer treatment. In nucleotides, the CDR3 is TGCGCCAGCAGTCAATCCGGGGACCCCCATCAGCCCCAGCATTTT. This sequence encodes CASSQSGDPHQPQHF.